The clone carrying this T cell receptor (beta chain) came up a few times. This entry comes from a study of cytomegalovirus exposure and HLA in healthy donors. There are 14 residues in the CDR3. The germline V gene has CDR1 SNHLY and CDR2 FYNNEI. Trimming took 6 bases from V and 4 from J, leaving 15 bases between them. PCR primers comprised 60 Vbeta and 13 Jbeta primers. Clones were read by immunoSEQ multiplex PCR, and TCRdb kept only the in-frame ones, dropping some. In the table there are more than 100,000 clones, roughly 60% of which are singletons. This TCR derives from a man aged 40-50 years in good health and CMV-seropositive. V gene TRBV2 combines with J gene TRBJ1-1; maybe TRBD1 (5 bases). The sample consisted of PBMCs. CDR3 sequence reads: CASRTDSVGTEAFF. CDR3 in DNA: TGTGCCAGCAGAACCGACAGCGTGGGCACTGAAGCTTTCTTT.